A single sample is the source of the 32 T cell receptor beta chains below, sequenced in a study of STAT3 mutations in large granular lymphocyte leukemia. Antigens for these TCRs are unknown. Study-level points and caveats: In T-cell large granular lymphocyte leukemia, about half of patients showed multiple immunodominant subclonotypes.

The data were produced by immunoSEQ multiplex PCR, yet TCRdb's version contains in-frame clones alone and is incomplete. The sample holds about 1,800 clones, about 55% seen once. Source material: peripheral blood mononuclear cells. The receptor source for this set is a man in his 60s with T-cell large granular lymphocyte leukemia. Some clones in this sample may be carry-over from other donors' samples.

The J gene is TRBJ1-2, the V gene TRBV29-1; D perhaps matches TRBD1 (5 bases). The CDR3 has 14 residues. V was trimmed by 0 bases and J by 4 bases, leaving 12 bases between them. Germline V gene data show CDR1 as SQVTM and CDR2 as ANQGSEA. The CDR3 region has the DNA TGCAGCGTTGAAGATCGAAGGGGTTCCTATGGCTACACCTTC. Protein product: CSVEDRRGSYGYTF.

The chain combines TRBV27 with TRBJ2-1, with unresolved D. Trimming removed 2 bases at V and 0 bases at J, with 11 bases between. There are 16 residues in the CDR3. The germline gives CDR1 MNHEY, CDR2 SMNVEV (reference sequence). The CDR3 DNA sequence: TGTGCCAGCAGTTTACAGCGAGTCCTCTCCTACAATGAGCAGTTCTTC. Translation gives CASSLQRVLSYNEQFF.

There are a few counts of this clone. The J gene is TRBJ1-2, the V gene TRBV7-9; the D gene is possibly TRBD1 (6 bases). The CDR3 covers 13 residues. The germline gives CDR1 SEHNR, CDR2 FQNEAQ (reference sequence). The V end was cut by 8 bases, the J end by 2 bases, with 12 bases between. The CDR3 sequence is CASRGDNNYGYTF. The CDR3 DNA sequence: TGTGCCAGCCGGGGGGACAACAACTATGGCTACACCTTC.

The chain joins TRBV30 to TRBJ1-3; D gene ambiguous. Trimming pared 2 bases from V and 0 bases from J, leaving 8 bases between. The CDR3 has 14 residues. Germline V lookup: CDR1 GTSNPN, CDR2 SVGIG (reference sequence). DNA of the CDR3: TGTGCCTGGAGTCATCATCCCTCTGGAAACACCATATATTTT. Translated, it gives CAWSHHPSGNTIYF.

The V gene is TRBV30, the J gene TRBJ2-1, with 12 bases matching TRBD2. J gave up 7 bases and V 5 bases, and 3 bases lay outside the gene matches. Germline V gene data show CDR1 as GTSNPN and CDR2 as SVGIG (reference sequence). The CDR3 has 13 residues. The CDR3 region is CAWDLAGGNEQFF. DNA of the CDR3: TGTGCCTGGGATCTAGCGGGAGGGAATGAGCAGTTCTTC.

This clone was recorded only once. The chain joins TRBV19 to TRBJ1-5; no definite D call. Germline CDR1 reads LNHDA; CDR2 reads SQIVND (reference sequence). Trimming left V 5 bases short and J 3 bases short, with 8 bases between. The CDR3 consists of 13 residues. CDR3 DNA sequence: TGTGCCAGTAGTTTCCGGGACAATCAGCCCCAGCATTTT. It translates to CASSFRDNQPQHF.

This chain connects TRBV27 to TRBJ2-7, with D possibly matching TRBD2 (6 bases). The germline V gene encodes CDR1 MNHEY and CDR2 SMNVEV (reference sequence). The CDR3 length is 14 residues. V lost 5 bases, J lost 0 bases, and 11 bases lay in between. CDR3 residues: CASSLGGSSYEQYF. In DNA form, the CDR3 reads TGTGCCAGCAGTCTAGGAGGGAGCTCCTACGAGCAGTACTTC.

CDR3 protein: CASSLEGRGAFF. The CDR3 bases are TGCGCCAGCAGCTTGGAAGGCCGGGGGGCTTTCTTT. V usage is TRBV5-1 and J usage is TRBJ1-1; possible D gene TRBD1, 5 bases. The ends were cut back, 0 bases at V and 11 bases at J, with 11 bases in the middle. The CDR3 has 12 residues. The V gene's germline CDR1 is SGHRS and CDR2 YFSETQ.

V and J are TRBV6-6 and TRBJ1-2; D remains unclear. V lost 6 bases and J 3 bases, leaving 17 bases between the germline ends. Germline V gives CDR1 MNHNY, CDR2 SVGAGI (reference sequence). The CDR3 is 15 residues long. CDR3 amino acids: CASRPPKSFDYGYTF. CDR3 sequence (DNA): TGTGCCAGCAGACCACCCAAGTCGTTTGACTATGGCTACACCTTC.

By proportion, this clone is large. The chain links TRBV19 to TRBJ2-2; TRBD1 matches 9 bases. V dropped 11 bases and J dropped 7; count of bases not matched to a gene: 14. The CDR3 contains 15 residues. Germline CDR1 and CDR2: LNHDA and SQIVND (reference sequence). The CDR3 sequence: CASQTGDRENGELFF. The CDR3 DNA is TGTGCCTCTCAGACGGGGGACAGGGAAAACGGGGAGCTGTTTTTT.

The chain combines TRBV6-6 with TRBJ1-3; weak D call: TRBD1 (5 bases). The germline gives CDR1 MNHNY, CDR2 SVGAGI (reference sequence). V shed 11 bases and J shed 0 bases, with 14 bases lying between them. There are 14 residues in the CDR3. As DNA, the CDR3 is TGTGCCGCTACGGGCGGGGGCTCTGGAAACACCATATATTTT. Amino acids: CAATGGGSGNTIYF.

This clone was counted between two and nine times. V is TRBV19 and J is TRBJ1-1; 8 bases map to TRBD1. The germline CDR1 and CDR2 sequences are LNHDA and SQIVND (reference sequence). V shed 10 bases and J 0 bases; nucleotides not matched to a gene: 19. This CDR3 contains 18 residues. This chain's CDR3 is CATNTRGQGWVMNTEAFF. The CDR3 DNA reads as TGTGCCACCAACACCCGAGGACAGGGCTGGGTCATGAACACTGAAGCTTTCTTT.

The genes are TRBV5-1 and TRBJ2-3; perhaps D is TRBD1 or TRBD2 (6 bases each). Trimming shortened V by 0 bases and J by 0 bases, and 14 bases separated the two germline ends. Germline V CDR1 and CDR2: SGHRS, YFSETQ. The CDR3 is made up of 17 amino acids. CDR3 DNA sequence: TGCGCCAGCAGCTTGGTTCCAGGGGAGGCTAGCACAGATACGCAGTATTTT. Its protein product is CASSLVPGEASTDTQYF. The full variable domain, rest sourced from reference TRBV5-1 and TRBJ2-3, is KAGVTQTPRYLIKTRGQQVTLSCSPISGHRSVSWYQQTPGQGLQFLFEYFSETQRNKGNFPGRFSGRQFSNSRSEMNVSTLELGDSALYLCASSLVPGEASTDTQYFGPGTRLTVL.

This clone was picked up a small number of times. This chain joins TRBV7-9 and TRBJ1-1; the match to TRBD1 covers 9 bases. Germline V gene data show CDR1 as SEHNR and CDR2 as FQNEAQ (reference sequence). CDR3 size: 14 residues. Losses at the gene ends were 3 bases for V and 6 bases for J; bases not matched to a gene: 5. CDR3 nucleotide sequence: TGTGCCAGCAGCTTCGGACAGGGGTTGGCTGAAGCTTTCTTT. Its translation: CASSFGQGLAEAFF. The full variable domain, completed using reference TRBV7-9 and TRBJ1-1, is DTGVSQNPRHKITKRGQNVTFRCDPISEHNRLYWYRQTLGQGPEFLTYFQNEAQLEKSRLLSDRFSAERPKGSFSTLEIQRTEQGDSAMYLCASSFGQGLAEAFFGQGTRLTVV.

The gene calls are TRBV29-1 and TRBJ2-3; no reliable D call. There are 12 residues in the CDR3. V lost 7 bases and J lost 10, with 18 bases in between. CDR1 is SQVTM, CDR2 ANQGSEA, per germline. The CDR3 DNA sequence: TGCAGCGAACGACGAACTACCCGTTCGCAGTATTTT. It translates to CSERRTTRSQYF.

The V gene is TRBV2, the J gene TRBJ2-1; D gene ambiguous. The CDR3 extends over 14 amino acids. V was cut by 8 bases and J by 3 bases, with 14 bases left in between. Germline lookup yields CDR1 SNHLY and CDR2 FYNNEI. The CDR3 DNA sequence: TGTGCCAGCGACTTCGGCGGAAACTACAATGAGCAGTTCTTC. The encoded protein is CASDFGGNYNEQFF.

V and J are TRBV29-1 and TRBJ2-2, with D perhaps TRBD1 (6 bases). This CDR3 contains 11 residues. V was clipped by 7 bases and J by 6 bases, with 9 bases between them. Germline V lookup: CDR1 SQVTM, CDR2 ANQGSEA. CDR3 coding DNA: TGCAGCGCGACAGGTTCCGGGGAGCTGTTTTTT. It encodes CSATGSGELFF.

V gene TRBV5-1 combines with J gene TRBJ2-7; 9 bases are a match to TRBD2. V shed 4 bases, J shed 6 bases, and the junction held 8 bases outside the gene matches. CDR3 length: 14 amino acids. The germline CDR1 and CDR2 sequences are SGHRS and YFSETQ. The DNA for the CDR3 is TGCGCCAGCAGCCGTTCACTAGCGGGCGGCGAGCAGTACTTC. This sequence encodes CASSRSLAGGEQYF.

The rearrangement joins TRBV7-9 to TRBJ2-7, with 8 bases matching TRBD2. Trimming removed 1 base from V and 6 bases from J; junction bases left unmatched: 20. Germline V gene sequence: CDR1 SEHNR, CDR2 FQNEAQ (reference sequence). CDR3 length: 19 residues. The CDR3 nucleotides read TGTGCCAGCAGCTTAGAGGGGTGGCGACGGGAGGGTCCCCCTGGCGAGCAGTACTTC. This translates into CASSLEGWRREGPPGEQYF. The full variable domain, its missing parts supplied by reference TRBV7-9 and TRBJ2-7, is DTGVSQNPRHKITKRGQNVTFRCDPISEHNRLYWYRQTLGQGPEFLTYFQNEAQLEKSRLLSDRFSAERPKGSFSTLEIQRTEQGDSAMYLCASSLEGWRREGPPGEQYFGPGTRLTVT.

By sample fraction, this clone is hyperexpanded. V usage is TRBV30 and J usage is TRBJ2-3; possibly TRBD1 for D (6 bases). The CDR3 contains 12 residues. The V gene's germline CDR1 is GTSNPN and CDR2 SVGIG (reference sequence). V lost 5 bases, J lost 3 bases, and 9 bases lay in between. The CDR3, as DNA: TGTGCCTGGGGGACACCGACAGATACGCAGTATTTT. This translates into CAWGTPTDTQYF.

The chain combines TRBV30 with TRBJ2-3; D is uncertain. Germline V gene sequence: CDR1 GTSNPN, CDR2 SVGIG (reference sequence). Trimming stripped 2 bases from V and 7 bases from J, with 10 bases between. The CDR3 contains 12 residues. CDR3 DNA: TGTGCCTGGAGTTTGCCAAGGTATACGCAGTATTTT. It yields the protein CAWSLPRYTQYF.

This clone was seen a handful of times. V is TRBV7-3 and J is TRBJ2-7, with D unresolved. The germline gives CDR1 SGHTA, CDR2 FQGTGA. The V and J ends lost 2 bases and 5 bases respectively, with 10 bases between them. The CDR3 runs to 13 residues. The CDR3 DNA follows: TGTGCCAGCAGCTTAGGACCCGCAAACGAGCAGTACTTC. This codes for CASSLGPANEQYF.

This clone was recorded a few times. CDR3 DNA sequence: TGTGCCAGAAGTTCTGCCGGGACAACTTGTCACGAGCAGTACTTC. Its translation is CARSSAGTTCHEQYF. V usage is TRBV5-3 and J usage is TRBJ2-7, with D possibly matching TRBD1 (6 bases). TRBV5-3 is annotated as an ORF whose role is uncertain. The V end lost 5 bases, the J end lost 5 bases, and 20 bases lay between the germline ends. The CDR3 runs to 15 residues.

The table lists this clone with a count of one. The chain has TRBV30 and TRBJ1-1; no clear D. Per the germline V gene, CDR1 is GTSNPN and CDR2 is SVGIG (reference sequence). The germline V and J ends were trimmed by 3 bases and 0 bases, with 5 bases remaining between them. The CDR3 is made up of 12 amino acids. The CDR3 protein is CAWRGLNTEAFF. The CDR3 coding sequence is TGTGCCTGGAGGGGTCTGAACACTGAAGCTTTCTTT.

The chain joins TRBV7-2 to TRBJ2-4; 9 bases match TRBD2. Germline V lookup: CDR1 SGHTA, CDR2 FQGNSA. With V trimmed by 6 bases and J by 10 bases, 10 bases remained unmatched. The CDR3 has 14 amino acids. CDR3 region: CASRRTSDPGIQYF. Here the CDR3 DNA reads TGTGCCAGCAGACGGACTAGCGACCCTGGGATTCAGTACTTC.

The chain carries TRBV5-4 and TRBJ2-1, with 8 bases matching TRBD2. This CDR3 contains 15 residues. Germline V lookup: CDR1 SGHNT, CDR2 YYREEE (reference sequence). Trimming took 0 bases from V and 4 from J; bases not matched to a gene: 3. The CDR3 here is CASSLASGLYNEQFF. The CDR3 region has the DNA TGTGCCAGCAGCTTGGCTAGCGGGCTATACAATGAGCAGTTCTTC.

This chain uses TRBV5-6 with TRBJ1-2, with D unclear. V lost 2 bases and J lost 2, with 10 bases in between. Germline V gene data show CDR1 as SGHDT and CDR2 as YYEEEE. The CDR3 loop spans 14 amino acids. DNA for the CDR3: TGTGCCAGCAGCTTTCCCCAGGAAAACTATGGCTACACCTTC. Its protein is CASSFPQENYGYTF.

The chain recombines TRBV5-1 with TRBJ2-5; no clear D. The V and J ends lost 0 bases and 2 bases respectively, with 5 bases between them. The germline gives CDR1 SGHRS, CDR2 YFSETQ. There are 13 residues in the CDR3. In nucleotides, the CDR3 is TGCGCCAGCAGCTTGGATACACAAGAGACCCAGTACTTC. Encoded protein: CASSLDTQETQYF.

CDR3 nucleotides: TGTGCCAGCAGCTTGGGACTGTACAATGAGCAGTTCTTC. It specifies CASSLGLYNEQFF. The V gene is TRBV5-6, the J gene TRBJ2-1, with D hard to call. The germline gives CDR1 SGHDT, CDR2 YYEEEE. This CDR3 comprises 13 residues. V was pared by 0 bases and J by 4 bases, with 5 bases between.

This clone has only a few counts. CDR3 in DNA: TGTGCCAGTAGTATGTTGAACAGGGTGAACGGAGCGGGTGGCTACACCTTC. This translates into CASSMLNRVNGAGGYTF. V is TRBV19 and J is TRBJ1-2; D might be TRBD1 (6 bases). The V and J ends lost 3 bases and 7 bases respectively, with 24 bases between them. The CDR3 has 17 amino acids. Germline V CDR1 and CDR2: LNHDA, SQIVND (reference sequence).

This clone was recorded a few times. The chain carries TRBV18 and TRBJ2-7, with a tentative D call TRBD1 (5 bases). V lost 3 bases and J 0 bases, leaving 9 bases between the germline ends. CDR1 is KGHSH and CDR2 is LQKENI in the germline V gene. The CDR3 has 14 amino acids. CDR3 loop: CASSPPDTSYEQYF. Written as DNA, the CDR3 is TGTGCCAGCTCACCTCCGGACACCTCCTACGAGCAGTACTTC.

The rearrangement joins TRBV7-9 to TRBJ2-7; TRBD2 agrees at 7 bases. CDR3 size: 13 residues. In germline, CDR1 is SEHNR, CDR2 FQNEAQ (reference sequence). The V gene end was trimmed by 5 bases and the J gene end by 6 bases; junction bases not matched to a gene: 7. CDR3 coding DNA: TGTGCCAGCAGCCAAGGGGAGGGACGCGAGCAGTACTTC. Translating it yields CASSQGEGREQYF. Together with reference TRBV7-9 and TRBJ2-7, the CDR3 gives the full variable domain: DTGVSQNPRHKITKRGQNVTFRCDPISEHNRLYWYRQTLGQGPEFLTYFQNEAQLEKSRLLSDRFSAERPKGSFSTLEIQRTEQGDSAMYLCASSQGEGREQYFGPGTRLTVT.